This T cell receptor (beta chain) was obtained from a study of graft-versus-host responses after intestinal transplantation (dated by TCRdb to 2020 to 2022). Looking at the study overall: Recipients received multivisceral, liver-intestinal, or isolated intestinal transplants. A cohort of approximately 23 intestinal transplant recipients, including one retransplant, was enrolled, and 3 patients lacking pretransplant specimens were excluded. After intestinal transplantation, graft-versus-host and host-versus-graft alloreactive T cell clones were followed in the graft, circulation and bone marrow using bulk TCR-beta CDR3 sequencing. Instead of going to the commercial service, samples from a few later patients were sequenced in-house on an Illumina MiSeq and processed with MiXCR. To identify alloreactive clones, pre-transplant mixed lymphocyte reaction products were sequenced and then compared with unstimulated pre-transplant donor and recipient T cells. Donor T cell macrochimerism was defined as a peak of at least 4% donor T cells among recipient peripheral blood mononuclear cells. Every recipient was given anti-thymocyte globulin induction, then maintenance tacrolimus and steroids for 3 to 4 years. Broad study findings and their caveats: The conclusions were limited by the relatively low number and heterogeneity of the intestinal transplant patients. Early after transplant, peak levels of circulating GvH clones were found to be associated with declines in HvG clones. GvH clones were detected in recipient bone marrow, and some of these GvH clones were observed earlier in ileal mucosa or blood, consistent with an intestinal mucosal origin. High GvH to HvG T cell clonal ratios were observed in the allografts of patients with donor T cell macrochimerism.

The CDR3, from cysteine to phenylalanine, totals 15 residues. Of all the DNA, just the CDR3 is kept, 45 bases in frame from base 1. The germline V gene (reference sequence) supplies CDR1 LNHDA and CDR2 SQIVND. Trimming removed 7 bases from V and 0 bases from J, leaving 13 bases between the germline ends. The library was generated by the immunoSEQ multiplex PCR assay. For most patients, genomic DNA was isolated with the Qiagen DNeasy Blood and Tissue Kit and sent frozen to Adaptive Biotechnologies for TCR sequencing. For most patients, genomic DNA was subjected to high-throughput TCR-beta CDR3 sequencing by Adaptive Biotechnologies. The original pipeline was this. Adaptive's ImmunoSEQ software supplied the TCR sequencing data for approximately 18 patients, while MiXCR and VDJtools were used to process a few other patients. To correct CD4 versus CD8 sorting errors, any sequence found in both subsets at a frequency ratio below 5:1 was removed. CDR3 nucleotide sequences shared between donor and recipient were removed because their origin could not be assigned. To be classed as alloreactive, a clone needed at least 2-fold expansion over unstimulated cells and a minimum CFSE-low frequency of 0.002% (template counts) or 0.001% (read counts). A clone was considered mappable if detected in the sequenced pre-transplant spleen, lymph node, or MLR CFSE-low populations of the donor or recipient. The cumulative frequency of alloreactive clones was calculated as a percentage of all sequences, weighted by copy number. TCRdb's version of the immuneACCESS table is confined to in-frame rearrangements and falls short of the full clone set. An unresolved V gene accounts for under half of the shortfall where checked; the remainder is of unknown origin. V and J calls and clone size are given by that table; D and trimming were obtained from the DNA. Across this sample there are tens of thousands of clones, with 92% seen only once. The top ten clones comprise less than 0.4% of the sample.

The time point label of this sample denotes: cells obtained before transplantation from donor or recipient. CD3+CD4+ and CD3+CD8+ populations were FACS-sorted from unstimulated pre-transplant donor and recipient cells taken from spleen or lymph nodes. This clone was seen a handful of times. It has no known antigen specificity. No qualities accompany the bases; no much larger clone lies one base away. This receptor chain uses TRBV19 and TRBJ1-3; 6 matching bases give a weak D call of TRBD1. Sequenced material: unstimulated CD4+ T cells sorted from spleen or lymph node cells, taken before intestinal transplant. The receptor comes from a human donor who received an intestinal transplant. The sequenced DNA: TGTGCCAGTACCCCGGGGGGGCTCTCTGGAAACACCATATATTTT. It translates as CASTPGGLSGNTIYF.